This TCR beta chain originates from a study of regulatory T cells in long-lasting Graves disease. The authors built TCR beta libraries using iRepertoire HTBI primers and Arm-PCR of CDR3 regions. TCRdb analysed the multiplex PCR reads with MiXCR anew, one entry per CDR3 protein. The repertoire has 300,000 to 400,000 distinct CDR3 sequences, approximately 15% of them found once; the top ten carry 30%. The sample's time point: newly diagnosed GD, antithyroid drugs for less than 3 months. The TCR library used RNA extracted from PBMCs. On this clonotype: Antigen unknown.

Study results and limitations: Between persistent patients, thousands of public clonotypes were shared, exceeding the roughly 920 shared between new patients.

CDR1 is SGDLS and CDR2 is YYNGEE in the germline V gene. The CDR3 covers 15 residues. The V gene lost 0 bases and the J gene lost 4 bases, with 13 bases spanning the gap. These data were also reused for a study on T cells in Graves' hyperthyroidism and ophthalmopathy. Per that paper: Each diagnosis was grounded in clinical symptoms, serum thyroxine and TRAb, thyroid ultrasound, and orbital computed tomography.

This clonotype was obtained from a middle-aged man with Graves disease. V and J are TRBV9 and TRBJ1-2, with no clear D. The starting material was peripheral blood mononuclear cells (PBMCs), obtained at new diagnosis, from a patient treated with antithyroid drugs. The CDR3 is CASSVGAGNFYGYTF. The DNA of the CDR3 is TGTGCCAGCAGCGTAGGTGCGGGGAACTTCTATGGCTACACCTTC.